Below, 9 T cell receptor beta chains from the same sample are listed, as sequenced in a study of blood T cell repertoires in COVID-19. Sequenced by immunoSEQ multiplex PCR; TCRdb stores in-frame clones only, minus some. In the table there are some 230,000 clones, 85% to 90% of which are singletons. Material: peripheral blood. The receptor source for this set is a woman in her 50s with COVID-19, enrolled during active disease.

The chain links TRBV29-1 to TRBJ2-2; possibly TRBD1 for D (5 bases). Germline values: CDR1 SQVTM, CDR2 ANQGSEA. Between the trimmed V and J ends, which lost 4 bases and 9 bases, there was a span of 24 bases. CDR3 length: 16 residues. Here the CDR3 DNA reads TGCAGCGTTGCGGACACATCACCTCAACTTACCCGGGAGCTGTTTTTT. Amino acid sequence: CSVADTSPQLTRELFF.

The CDR3 is CSVQGDRGNTEAFF. CDR3 bases: TGCAGCGTTCAAGGGGACAGGGGGAACACTGAAGCTTTCTTT. The genes are TRBV29-1 and TRBJ1-1; TRBD1 matches at 10 bases. Trimming took 5 bases from V and 1 from J; bases not matched to a gene: 4. The CDR3 sequence is 14 residues long. Looked up from germline, CDR1 is SQVTM and CDR2 is ANQGSEA.

This chain uses TRBV15 with TRBJ1-3, with D uncertain. V dropped 0 bases and J dropped 2 bases, with 8 bases sitting between them. Germline CDR1 LNHNV, CDR2 YYDKDF (reference sequence). CDR3 size: 15 residues. CDR3: CATSRDLTAGNTIYF. In DNA form, the CDR3 reads TGTGCCACCAGCAGAGATCTAACGGCTGGAAACACCATATATTTT.

The genes are TRBV7-7 and TRBJ2-5, with 9 bases matching TRBD2. Germline CDR1 SSHAT, CDR2 FNYEAQ (reference sequence). V shed 3 bases, J shed 5 bases, and the junction held 16 bases outside the gene matches. This CDR3 is 18 amino acids long. In nucleotides, the CDR3 is TGTGCCAGCAGCTTTAGAAGGGGTAGCGGGGGTACCGCTGAGACCCAGTACTTC. Translating it yields CASSFRRGSGGTAETQYF.

The chain has TRBV30 and TRBJ2-2; maybe TRBD2 (5 bases). Trimming cost V 3 bases and J 7 bases, with 15 bases left between them. The CDR3 covers 14 residues. Per germline, CDR1 GTSNPN and CDR2 SVGIG (reference sequence). The chain's CDR3 is CAWSEGSGGGELFF. The CDR3 DNA reads TGTGCCTGGAGCGAAGGGTCTGGAGGCGGGGAGCTGTTTTTT.

V is TRBV27 and J is TRBJ2-7; a possible D gene is TRBD1 (5 bases). With 6 bases removed from V and 1 base from J, the gap between germline ends came to 7 bases. Germline assignment: CDR1 MNHEY and CDR2 SMNVEV (reference sequence). The CDR3 extends over 12 amino acids. The CDR3 DNA reads TGTGCCAGCAGGGACATGTCCTACGAGCAGTACTTC. Its translation is CASRDMSYEQYF.

CDR3 sequence (DNA): TGTGCCAGCAGCCCTGGCGGTCGGAACACTGAAGCTTTCTTT. It translates to CASSPGGRNTEAFF. The chain employs TRBV5-8 and TRBJ1-1; D is unclear. Looked up from germline, CDR1 is SGHTS and CDR2 is YDEGEE. The V end was cut by 4 bases, the J end by 1 base, with 11 bases between. The CDR3 runs 14 residues.

The CDR3 nucleotides are TGCGCCAGCAGCTTTGGGGGCCTCTCCTACAATGAGCAGTTCTTC. Amino acids: CASSFGGLSYNEQFF. V gene TRBV5-1 combines with J gene TRBJ2-1; TRBD1 might be the D (6 bases). V was clipped by 2 bases and J by 0 bases, with 9 bases between them. The CDR3 extends over 15 amino acids. Germline V gene data show CDR1 as SGHRS and CDR2 as YFSETQ.

There are a few counts of this clone. The chain couples TRBV12-3 or TRBV12-4 to TRBJ1-2, with TRBD1 identical over 8 bases. This CDR3 is 13 amino acids long. V lost 2 bases to trimming and J lost 8 bases; unmatched junction nucleotides: 4. The CDR3 region is CASSLQGASGYTF. Here the CDR3 DNA reads TGTGCCAGCAGTTTACAGGGGGCATCGGGCTACACCTTC.